This passage covers 27 T cell receptor beta chains from one sample sequenced in a study of siplizumab effects on memory and regulatory T cells. Generated by immunoSEQ multiplex PCR, the TCRdb table keeps only in-frame clones and is missing some. Of some 87,000 clones in the sample, 80% to 90% are singletons; the top ten hold around 14%. The sequencing input was CD4+ T cells sorted from blood. The receptors were gathered from a human donor in good health.

The CDR3 bases are TGCGCCAGCAGCCAAGCACTAGCGGGAGGGCCCTACGAGCAGTACTTC. It yields the protein CASSQALAGGPYEQYF. This chain connects TRBV4-1 to TRBJ2-7; 13 bases map to TRBD2. The length of the CDR3 is 16 residues. V shed 1 base, J shed 2 bases, and the junction held 2 bases outside the gene matches. The germline V gene encodes CDR1 MGHRA and CDR2 YSYEKL.

The rearrangement uses TRBV4-3 and TRBJ2-4; the D is unclear. Germline V lookup: CDR1 LGHNA, CDR2 YSLEER. Trimming pared 1 base from V and 9 bases from J, leaving 7 bases between. The CDR3 spans 12 residues. The CDR3 reads CASSQGRGIQYF. The DNA for the CDR3 is TGCGCCAGCAGCCAAGGACGCGGCATTCAGTACTTC.

This clone was seen a few times. The rearrangement joins TRBV7-9 to TRBJ1-2, with D uncertain. This CDR3 comprises 13 residues. The germline gives CDR1 SEHNR, CDR2 FQNEAQ (reference sequence). V was cut by 5 bases and J by 8 bases, with 15 bases left in between. For the CDR3, the DNA is TGTGCCAGCAGCCCGTTGGCGGCGGGAGGCTACACCTTC. Amino acids: CASSPLAAGGYTF.

The chain employs TRBV11-3 and TRBJ2-1; 10 nucleotides match TRBD2. The CDR3 spans 15 residues. Germline CDR1 reads SGHNT; CDR2 reads YENEEA. V trimming: 1 base; J trimming: 6 bases; junction bases outside the gene matches: 3. CDR3 amino acids: CASSLGLAGVNEQFF. CDR3 nucleotide sequence: TGTGCCAGCAGCTTAGGGCTAGCGGGAGTCAATGAGCAGTTCTTC.

On this clone itself: Other DNA variants within this sample encode the same CDR3. This chain uses TRBV5-1 with TRBJ1-4; D gene unclear. CDR3 size: 15 residues. Per the germline V gene, CDR1 is SGHRS and CDR2 is YFSETQ. V shed 0 bases and J shed 6 bases, with 12 bases lying between them. CDR3 region: CASSLAGGRDEKLFF. The CDR3, as DNA: TGCGCCAGCAGCTTGGCCGGCGGGCGGGATGAAAAACTGTTTTTT.

The V gene is TRBV5-6, the J gene TRBJ2-5, with unresolved D. Germline-derived CDR1 and CDR2 are SGHDT and YYEEEE. The length of the CDR3 is 14 residues. V was clipped by 6 bases and J by 0 bases, with 12 bases between them. CDR3: CASTRGRYQETQYF. The DNA of the CDR3 is TGTGCCAGCACTCGCGGAAGGTACCAAGAGACCCAGTACTTC.

The V gene is TRBV6-5, the J gene TRBJ2-7; the D call may be TRBD1 or TRBD2 (5 bases each). V was shortened by 2 bases and J by 6 bases, with 14 bases between the two germline ends. CDR1 and CDR2 from the germline V gene are MNHEY and SVGAGI. CDR3 length: 14 residues. CDR3: CASSYAGTFLEQYF. CDR3 sequence (DNA): TGTGCCAGCAGTTACGCCGGGACCTTTCTCGAGCAGTACTTC.

This clone was counted a single time. J is TRBJ2-7 and V is TRBV7-2; 8 nucleotides align to TRBD1. There are 15 residues in the CDR3. V trimming: 0 bases; J trimming: 7 bases; junction bases outside the gene matches: 8. Germline-derived CDR1 and CDR2 are SGHTA and FQGNSA. The DNA of the CDR3 is TGTGCCAGCAGCTTAGCCTCCGGGACAGGCGGAGAGCAGTACTTC. It specifies CASSLASGTGGEQYF.

The CDR3 DNA follows: TGTGCCAGCAGCCCGACAGGGGGATATCAGCCCCAGCATTTT. It is translated as CASSPTGGYQPQHF. V usage is TRBV2 and J usage is TRBJ1-5; 9 nucleotides match TRBD1. The CDR3 loop spans 14 amino acids. V lost 6 bases, J lost 5 bases, and 5 bases stayed unmatched. Germline assignment: CDR1 SNHLY and CDR2 FYNNEI. The full variable domain, in which reference TRBV2 and TRBJ1-5 provide the parts outside the CDR3, is EPEVTQTPSHQVTQMGQEVILRCVPISNHLYFYWYRQILGQKVEFLVSFYNNEISEKSEIFDDQFSVERPDGSNFTLKIRSTKLEDSAMYFCASSPTGGYQPQHFGDGTRLSIL.

The chain has TRBV7-2 and TRBJ1-1, with 7 positions matching TRBD1. This CDR3 is built from 15 residues. Germline loops: CDR1 SGHTA, CDR2 FQGNSA. V shed 3 bases, J shed 0 bases, and the junction held 4 bases outside the gene matches. The CDR3 DNA reads TGTGCCAGCAGCTTCCAGGGGGGCATGAACACTGAAGCTTTCTTT. This gives the protein CASSFQGGMNTEAFF.

The V gene is TRBV5-1, the J gene TRBJ2-7; TRBD2 aligns across 14 bases. This CDR3 is built from 16 residues. Germline values: CDR1 SGHRS, CDR2 YFSETQ. The J segment lost 7 bases and the V segment lost 0 bases, leaving 6 bases of the junction unmatched. The CDR3 DNA is TGCGCCAGCAGCTTGGCCGGACTAGCGGGAGGAGGGGAGCAGTACTTC. Translated: CASSLAGLAGGGEQYF.

The chain joins TRBV29-1 to TRBJ2-1; maybe TRBD2 (5 bases). CDR1 and CDR2 from the germline V gene are SQVTM and ANQGSEA. The ends were cut back, 7 bases at V and 3 bases at J, with 10 bases in the middle. This CDR3 has 12 amino acids. The CDR3 DNA reads as TGCAGCGGATTCCGGGACTACAATGAGCAGTTCTTC. Translated: CSGFRDYNEQFF.

The rearrangement joins TRBV4-3 to TRBJ2-1, with 9 bases aligning to TRBD2. The CDR3 loop spans 17 amino acids. Germline lookup yields CDR1 LGHNA and CDR2 YSLEER. The V and J ends lost 0 bases and 3 bases, in that order; junction bases with no gene match: 6. The CDR3 DNA follows: TGCGCCAGCAGCCAAGATCGAAGCGGGAGGAGCTACAATGAGCAGTTCTTC. This encodes CASSQDRSGRSYNEQFF.

This chain links TRBV6-6 with TRBJ2-7; 10 nucleotides match TRBD2. The CDR3 is 15 residues long. CDR1 is MNHNY, CDR2 SVGAGI, per germline (reference sequence). The V and J ends lost 7 bases and 0 bases, in that order; junction bases with no gene match: 6. This CDR3 is CASNTLAGSSYEQYF. As DNA, the CDR3 is TGTGCCAGCAACACACTAGCGGGGAGCTCCTACGAGCAGTACTTC.

The chain recombines TRBV5-1 with TRBJ1-1; D gene ambiguous. CDR1 and CDR2 (germline): SGHRS, YFSETQ. The CDR3 has 16 amino acids. The V end lost 5 bases, the J end lost 0 bases, and 17 bases lay between the germline ends. The CDR3 region is CASSYKGGVMNTEAFF. CDR3 coding DNA: TGCGCCAGCAGTTATAAGGGCGGGGTTATGAACACTGAAGCTTTCTTT.

This clone has a single count. This chain uses TRBV25-1 with TRBJ1-2; TRBD1 agrees at 10 bases. The CDR3 extends over 13 amino acids. The germline gives CDR1 MGHDK, CDR2 SYGVNS. The junction had 4 bases not matched to a gene; V was cut back by 8 bases and J by 4 bases. The CDR3 nucleotides are TGTGCCAGCTCCGACAGGGGGCTCTATGGCTACACCTTC. Its protein is CASSDRGLYGYTF.

The V and J genes are TRBV9 and TRBJ2-7, with D possibly being TRBD1 (6 bases). Trimming cost V 3 bases and J 5 bases, with 12 bases left between them. The CDR3 has 13 amino acids. The germline V gene has CDR1 SGDLS and CDR2 YYNGEE. Written as DNA, the CDR3 is TGTGCCAGCAGCGCCGCAAGGGGGAACGAGCAGTACTTC. Translation gives CASSAARGNEQYF.

The chain carries TRBV30 and TRBJ2-1; D is uncertain. The CDR3 is 12 residues long. Germline CDR1 is GTSNPN and CDR2 is SVGIG (reference sequence). V was cut by 0 bases and J by 3 bases, with 3 bases left in between. The CDR3 nucleotides read TGTGCCTGGAGTGTACACTACAATGAGCAGTTCTTC. It codes for CAWSVHYNEQFF. Using reference TRBV30 and TRBJ2-1 for the parts outside the CDR3, the full variable domain is SQTIHQWPATLVQPVGSPLSLECTVEGTSNPNLYWYRQAAGRGLQLLFYSVGIGQISSEVPQNLSASRPQDRQFILSSKKLLLSDSGFYLCAWSVHYNEQFFGPGTRLTVL.

V gene TRBV29-1 combines with J gene TRBJ1-1; D is possibly TRBD1 (5 bases). Germline V gives CDR1 SQVTM, CDR2 ANQGSEA. Trimming removed 7 bases at V and 3 bases at J, with 9 bases between. The CDR3 sequence is 11 residues long. CDR3 bases: TGCAGCGAGAGACAGTACACTGAAGCTTTCTTT. This sequence encodes CSERQYTEAFF.

This chain links TRBV29-1 with TRBJ2-3; D is undetermined. The CDR3 totals 13 residues. Trimming stripped 3 bases from V and 0 bases from J, with 7 bases between. Looked up from germline, CDR1 is SQVTM and CDR2 is ANQGSEA. CDR3 sequence: CSVEVTSTDTQYF. The CDR3 DNA is TGCAGCGTTGAGGTGACTAGCACAGATACGCAGTATTTT.

The CDR3 DNA is TGTGCCAGCAGCTTACTAGGGTATGGCTACACCTTC. Protein: CASSLLGYGYTF. The chain carries TRBV7-9 and TRBJ1-2; D call uncertain. This CDR3 spans 12 amino acids. Deletions cut 2 bases from V and 5 bases from J, with 6 bases between. Germline values: CDR1 SEHNR, CDR2 FQNEAQ (reference sequence). Together with reference TRBV7-9 and TRBJ1-2, the CDR3 gives the full variable domain: DTGVSQNPRHKITKRGQNVTFRCDPISEHNRLYWYRQTLGQGPEFLTYFQNEAQLEKSRLLSDRFSAERPKGSFSTLEIQRTEQGDSAMYLCASSLLGYGYTFGSGTRLTVV.

The chain combines TRBV19 with TRBJ1-5; possibly TRBD1 for D (5 bases). The CDR3 loop spans 15 amino acids. From germline, CDR1 is LNHDA and CDR2 SQIVND (reference sequence). Trimming left V 3 bases short and J 2 bases short, with 11 bases between. The CDR3, as DNA: TGTGCCAGTAGTATCGGCAGGGCGGGCAATCAGCCCCAGCATTTT. This translates into CASSIGRAGNQPQHF.

The V call is TRBV7-9, the J call TRBJ2-7, with a tentative D call TRBD1 (6 bases). The V gene lost 3 bases and the J gene lost 9 bases, with 27 bases spanning the gap. The CDR3 is 17 amino acids. Germline CDR1 reads SEHNR; CDR2 reads FQNEAQ (reference sequence). The CDR3 loop is CASSFEKRTVQGLRQYF. In DNA form, the CDR3 reads TGTGCCAGCAGCTTTGAAAAGAGGACAGTACAGGGATTACGGCAGTACTTC.

The chain links TRBV25-1 to TRBJ2-3, with 8 positions matching TRBD1. This CDR3 comprises 14 residues. V was clipped by 5 bases and J by 6 bases; unmatched bases: 7. Germline assignment: CDR1 MGHDK and CDR2 SYGVNS. The CDR3 DNA is TGTGCCAGCAGTAGGCAGGGGGCGCGGGATACGCAGTATTTT. It codes for CASSRQGARDTQYF.

The chain uses TRBV6-1 and TRBJ1-1, with a possible D match to TRBD1 (5 bases). Germline CDR1 reads MNHNS; CDR2 reads SASEGT. Between the trimmed V and J ends, which lost 3 bases and 6 bases, there was a span of 14 bases. There are 14 residues in the CDR3. This CDR3 is CASSDPDGTPEAFF. CDR3 DNA: TGTGCCAGCAGTGACCCGGACGGGACCCCTGAAGCTTTCTTT.

Remarks on this clone: The sample contains more than one DNA sequence encoding this CDR3. This rearrangement joins TRBV6-6 to TRBJ1-1, with 9 positions matching TRBD1. The CDR3 has 13 residues. Looked up from germline, CDR1 is MNHNY and CDR2 is SVGAGI (reference sequence). Trimming removed 7 bases from V and 5 bases from J; junction bases left unmatched: 5. The CDR3 DNA reads TGTGCCAGCATCTTGACAGGGGGGACTGAAGCTTTCTTT. Translation gives CASILTGGTEAFF.

V gene TRBV5-5 combines with J gene TRBJ2-1; D remains ambiguous. This CDR3 contains 16 residues. The ends were cut back, 2 bases at V and 0 bases at J, with 12 bases in the middle. In germline, CDR1 is SGHKS, CDR2 YYEKEE (reference sequence). CDR3 residues: CASSFLGGDSYNEQFF. Here the CDR3 DNA reads TGTGCCAGCAGCTTCTTGGGCGGAGACTCCTACAATGAGCAGTTCTTC.